This T cell receptor beta chain was recovered during a study of cytomegalovirus exposure and HLA in healthy donors. Turning to the study itself: An early data release held about 85 million unique TCRs from HLA-typed donors. The study's findings and limits: Analysis was performed later, and it showed HLA-associated TCR beta chains to be more clonally expanded than equally common others. The majority of TCR sequences were rare, yet some public TCRs appeared in many donors.

Though probably carrying unrecorded immune exposures, donors were nominally healthy at sampling. On this clone itself: The antigen remains undetermined.

Per the germline V gene, CDR1 is KGHSH and CDR2 is LQKENI. The length of the CDR3 is 19 residues. V shed 3 bases and J 0 bases; nucleotides not matched to a gene: 11. The PCR had 60 Vbeta and 13 Jbeta primers. Only in-frame clones appear in the TCRdb table, and some are missing; sequencing was by immunoSEQ multiplex PCR. This table holds 140,000 or so clones. The chain combines TRBV18 with TRBJ2-3; 11 nucleotides match TRBD1. The sequenced sample was PBMCs. The clonotype originates from a male donor in good health and CMV-seronegative. CDR3 bases: TGTGCCAGCTCACCCATAGGACAGGGGGCCCGTACTAGCACAGATACGCAGTATTTT. The encoded protein is CASSPIGQGARTSTDTQYF.